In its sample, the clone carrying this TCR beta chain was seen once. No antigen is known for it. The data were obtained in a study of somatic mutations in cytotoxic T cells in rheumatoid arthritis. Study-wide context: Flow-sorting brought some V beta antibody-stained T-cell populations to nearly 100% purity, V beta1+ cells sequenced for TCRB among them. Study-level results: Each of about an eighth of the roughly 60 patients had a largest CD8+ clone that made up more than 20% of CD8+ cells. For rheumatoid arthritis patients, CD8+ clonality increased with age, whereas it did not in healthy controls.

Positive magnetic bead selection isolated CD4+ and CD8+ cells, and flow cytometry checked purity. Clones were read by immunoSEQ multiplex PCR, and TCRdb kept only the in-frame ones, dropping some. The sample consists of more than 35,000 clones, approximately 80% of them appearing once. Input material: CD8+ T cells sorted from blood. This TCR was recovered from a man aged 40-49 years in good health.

CDR3 sequence: CASSRGTSGSNNEQFF. CDR3 coding DNA: TGTGCCAGCAGCCGGGGGACTAGCGGGAGCAACAATGAGCAGTTCTTC. The chain couples TRBV11-2 to TRBJ2-1; 14 bases agree with TRBD2. The trim removed 5 bases at V and 5 bases at J, leaving 5 bases unmatched. The germline CDR1 and CDR2 sequences are SGHAT and FQNNGV. The CDR3 is 16 residues long. Complete variable domain (other parts from reference TRBV11-2 and TRBJ2-1): EAGVAQSPRYKIIEKRQSVAFWCNPISGHATLYWYQQILGQGPKLLIQFQNNGVVDDSQLPKDRFSAERLKGVDSTLKIQPAKLEDSAVYLCASSRGTSGSNNEQFFGPGTRLTVL.